One sample yielded the 19 T cell receptor beta chains listed below, sequenced in a study of blood T cells in healthy people across ages. For the second PCR, which ran for roughly 7 to 11 cycles, a sample-barcoded 5' primer and a J-beta primer mix were used. TCRdb re-called the 5' RACE reads through MiXCR, storing one row per CDR3 protein. This table has about a million distinct CDR3 sequences, roughly 50% appearing once. Sequencing was carried out using blood. These receptors all come from a woman aged 55-75 years in good health.

DNA for the CDR3: TGTGCCAGCAGCCAAGCGCGGCAGACCCCCACAGATACGCAGTATTTT. Residues: CASSQARQTPTDTQYF. V and J are TRBV3-1 and TRBJ2-3; D remains ambiguous. Germline loops: CDR1 LGHDT, CDR2 YNNKEL (reference sequence). The CDR3 is 16 residues long. The V and J ends lost 1 base and 2 bases respectively, with 13 bases between them.

This clonotype was seen a few times. The chain employs TRBV4-3 and TRBJ1-4; the D gene is possibly TRBD1 (5 bases). Germline loops: CDR1 LGHNA, CDR2 YSLEER. V was trimmed by 0 bases and J by 8 bases, leaving 13 bases between them. The CDR3 has 15 amino acids. In DNA, the CDR3 is TGCGCCAGCAGCCAAGATCGGATGGACACAGAAAAACTGTTTTTT. This translates into CASSQDRMDTEKLFF.

V and J are TRBV7-2 and TRBJ2-3, with D uncertain. The CDR3 consists of 10 residues. Trimming cost V 9 bases and J 6 bases, with 7 bases left between them. Per the germline V gene, CDR1 is SGHTA and CDR2 is FQGNSA. In DNA, the CDR3 is TGTGCCAGTGGCGTGGATACGCAGTATTTT. This codes for CASGVDTQYF.

This clonotype was detected a few times. The chain combines TRBV3-1 with TRBJ2-3; 8 bases align to TRBD2. This CDR3 contains 16 residues. Germline trimming cut 0 bases from V and 3 bases from J; bases unmatched to any gene: 5. CDR1 and CDR2 (germline): LGHDT, YNNKEL (reference sequence). The CDR3, as DNA: TGTGCCAGCAGCCAAGAGTACGCTAGCGGGACAGATACGCAGTATTTT. This gives the protein CASSQEYASGTDTQYF.

The chain uses TRBV5-1 and TRBJ2-3; the match to TRBD1 covers 8 bases. Trimming cost V 0 bases and J 5 bases; bases outside gene matches: 2. This CDR3 has 14 amino acids. Germline lookup yields CDR1 SGHRS and CDR2 YFSETQ. CDR3 in amino acids: CASSLGQGQDTQYF. The CDR3 DNA follows: TGCGCCAGCAGCTTGGGACAGGGGCAAGATACGCAGTATTTT.

The chain joins TRBV6-5 to TRBJ2-2; 7 positions match TRBD1. J was trimmed by 5 bases and V by 6 bases; bases with no gene match: 9. This CDR3 has 15 amino acids. CDR1 and CDR2 (germline): MNHEY, SVGAGI. CDR3 protein: CASRPRQGYTGELFF. In DNA form, the CDR3 reads TGTGCCAGCAGGCCTCGACAGGGTTATACCGGGGAGCTGTTTTTT.

The chain is built from TRBV6-2 or TRBV6-3 and TRBJ2-6; D not certain. V was cut by 2 bases and J by 4 bases, with 6 bases left in between. This CDR3 contains 14 residues. Germline CDR1 and CDR2: MNHEY and SVGEGT. The chain's CDR3 is CASSYTEGANVLTF. DNA of the CDR3: TGTGCCAGCAGTTACACTGAAGGGGCCAACGTCCTGACTTTC.

The chain carries TRBV6-5 and TRBJ2-1; D uncertain. Germline V gives CDR1 MNHEY, CDR2 SVGAGI. The V gene lost 0 bases and the J gene lost 5 bases, with 17 bases spanning the gap. CDR3 length: 17 residues. CDR3 bases: TGTGCCAGCAGTTACTCCCTTTTCCGGGCTTACAACAATGAGCAGTTCTTC. Translated, it gives CASSYSLFRAYNNEQFF.

The V gene is TRBV27, the J gene TRBJ1-1; D ambiguous. CDR1 and CDR2 (germline): MNHEY, SMNVEV (reference sequence). The CDR3 is 13 residues long. V was trimmed by 6 bases and J by 3 bases, leaving 11 bases between them. CDR3 nucleotides: TGTGCCAGCAGACCTCCGGGGTACACTGAAGCTTTCTTT. Its translation is CASRPPGYTEAFF.

This clonotype came up once. The CDR3 DNA is TGCAGTGCTTATCCGGAGACAAACTACTATGGCTACACCTTC. Translated, it gives CSAYPETNYYGYTF. V gene TRBV20-1 combines with J gene TRBJ1-2; D call uncertain. The germline CDR1 and CDR2 sequences are DFQATT and SNEGSKA (reference sequence). The V end was cut by 5 bases, the J end by 3 bases, with 16 bases between. This CDR3 is built from 14 residues.

This clonotype showed up just once. V gene TRBV28 combines with J gene TRBJ2-5, with a weak D call TRBD2 (6 bases). TRBJ2-7 matches the DNA end more closely, so the J call is doubtful. The CDR3 covers 14 residues. CDR1 is MDHEN, CDR2 SYDVKM, per germline. The CDR3 DNA sequence: TGTGCCAGCAGTTTTACCGGAGGGATATACGAGCAGTACTTC. This sequence encodes CASSFTGGIYEQYF.

The chain couples TRBV2 to TRBJ2-1; 12 nucleotides agree with TRBD2. Trimming took 8 bases from V and 6 from J; bases not matched to a gene: 8. The CDR3 loop spans 15 amino acids. Per germline, CDR1 SNHLY and CDR2 FYNNEI. The CDR3, as DNA: TGTGCCAGCGGCGGACTAGCGGGACTGGGCAATGAGCAGTTCTTC. It encodes CASGGLAGLGNEQFF.

Concerning this clonotype: A much bigger clone sits one base away, suggesting this may be a read error. The chain has TRBV5-1 and TRBJ2-5, with 7 bases fitting TRBD2. CDR3 size: 16 residues. CDR1 is SGHRS, CDR2 YFSETQ, per germline. CDR3 region: CASCLERGDGEETQYF. The CDR3 region has the DNA TGCGCCAGCTGCTTGGAACGGGGGGACGGCGAAGAGACCCAGTACTTC.

This clonotype was observed at least ten times. The chain links TRBV5-6 to TRBJ2-5, with D unresolved. Looked up from germline, CDR1 is SGHDT and CDR2 is YYEEEE. The CDR3 covers 15 residues. V lost 0 bases to trimming and J lost 1 base, with 10 bases between them. CDR3 nucleotide sequence: TGTGCCAGCAGCTTGGGTAAGGGAAGCCAAGAGACCCAGTACTTC. Translating it yields CASSLGKGSQETQYF.

The chain carries TRBV7-9 and TRBJ2-7; 11 bases match TRBD2. Per germline, CDR1 SEHNR and CDR2 FQNEAQ (reference sequence). Losses at the gene ends were 5 bases for V and 4 bases for J; bases not matched to a gene: 13. This CDR3 has 17 residues. DNA of the CDR3: TGTGCCAGCAGCCATGTTCTCCGAACTAGCGGGAGTTACGAGCAGTACTTC. This encodes CASSHVLRTSGSYEQYF.

A few counts support this clonotype. The V gene is TRBV29-1, the J gene TRBJ2-3; TRBD2 matches at 11 bases. V trimming: 4 bases; J trimming: 4 bases; junction bases outside the gene matches: 13. CDR1 and CDR2 from the germline V gene are SQVTM and ANQGSEA. This CDR3 is built from 17 residues. The CDR3 sequence is CSVVQLAGGPSSDTQYF. Written as DNA, the CDR3 is TGCAGCGTTGTGCAGTTAGCGGGAGGGCCTAGCTCAGATACGCAGTATTTT.

This chain joins TRBV29-1 and TRBJ2-1; 11 bases fit TRBD2. V lost 7 bases to trimming and J lost 7 bases; unmatched junction nucleotides: 9. The CDR3 covers 14 residues. Germline assignment: CDR1 SQVTM and CDR2 ANQGSEA. The CDR3 spells CSARGTSGPNEQFF. The CDR3 coding sequence is TGCAGCGCCAGAGGGACTAGCGGTCCGAATGAGCAGTTCTTC.

This clonotype appeared a few times. CDR3 coding DNA: TGTGCCAGCAGTGATATCAGCACAGATACGCAGTATTTT. Translating gives CASSDISTDTQYF. The chain uses TRBV25-1 and TRBJ2-3; no firm D call. From germline, CDR1 is MGHDK and CDR2 SYGVNS. Trimming removed 3 bases from V and 0 bases from J, with 4 bases in between. This CDR3 region has 13 residues.

The genes are TRBV6-1 and TRBJ2-7; TRBD1 aligns across 7 bases. Germline CDR1 MNHNS, CDR2 SASEGT. The trim removed 4 bases at V and 1 base at J, leaving 7 bases unmatched. There are 15 residues in the CDR3. In DNA form, the CDR3 reads TGTGCCAGCAGTGCGGCCGGGACAGCATCCTACGAGCAGTACTTC. Amino acids: CASSAAGTASYEQYF.